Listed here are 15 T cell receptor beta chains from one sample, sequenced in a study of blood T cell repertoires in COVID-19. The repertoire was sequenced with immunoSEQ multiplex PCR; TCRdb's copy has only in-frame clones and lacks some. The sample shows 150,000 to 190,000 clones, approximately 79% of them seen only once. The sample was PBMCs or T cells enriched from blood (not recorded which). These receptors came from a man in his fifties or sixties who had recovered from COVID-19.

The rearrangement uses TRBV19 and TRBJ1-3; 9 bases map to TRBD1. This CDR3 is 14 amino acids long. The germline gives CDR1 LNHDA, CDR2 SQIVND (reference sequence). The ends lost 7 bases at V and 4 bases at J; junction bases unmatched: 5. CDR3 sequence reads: CASNTGGSGNTIYF. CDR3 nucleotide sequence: TGTGCCAGTAATACAGGGGGCTCGGGAAACACCATATATTTT.

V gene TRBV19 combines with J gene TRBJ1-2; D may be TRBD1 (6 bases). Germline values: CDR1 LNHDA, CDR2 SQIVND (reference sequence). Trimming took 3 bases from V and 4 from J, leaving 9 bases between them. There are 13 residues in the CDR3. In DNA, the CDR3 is TGTGCCAGTAGTATGGAGACAGGCTATGGCTACACCTTC. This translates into CASSMETGYGYTF.

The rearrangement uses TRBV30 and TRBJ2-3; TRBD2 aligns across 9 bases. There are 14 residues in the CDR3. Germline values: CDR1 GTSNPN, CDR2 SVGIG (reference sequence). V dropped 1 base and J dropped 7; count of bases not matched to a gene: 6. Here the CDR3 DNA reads TGTGCCTGGAGTGGAGCGGGGGGCGCGAATACGCAGTATTTT. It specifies CAWSGAGGANTQYF.

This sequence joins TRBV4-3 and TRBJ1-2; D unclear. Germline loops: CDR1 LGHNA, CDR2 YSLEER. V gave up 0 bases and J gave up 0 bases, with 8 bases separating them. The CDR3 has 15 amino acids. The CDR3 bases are TGCGCCAGCAGCCAAGATAGAATGACTAACTATGGCTACACCTTC. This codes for CASSQDRMTNYGYTF.

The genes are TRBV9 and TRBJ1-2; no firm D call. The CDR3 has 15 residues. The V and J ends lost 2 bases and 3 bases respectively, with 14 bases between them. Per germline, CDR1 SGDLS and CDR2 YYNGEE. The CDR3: CASSVTGSGDYGYTF. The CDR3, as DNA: TGTGCCAGCAGCGTTACGGGGTCCGGAGACTATGGCTACACCTTC.

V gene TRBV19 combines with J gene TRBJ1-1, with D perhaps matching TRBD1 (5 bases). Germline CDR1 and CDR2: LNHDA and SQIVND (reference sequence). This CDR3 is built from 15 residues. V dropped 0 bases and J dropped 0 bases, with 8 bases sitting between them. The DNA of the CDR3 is TGTGCCAGTAGTATAGATCAACAGGTGAACACTGAAGCTTTCTTT. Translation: CASSIDQQVNTEAFF.

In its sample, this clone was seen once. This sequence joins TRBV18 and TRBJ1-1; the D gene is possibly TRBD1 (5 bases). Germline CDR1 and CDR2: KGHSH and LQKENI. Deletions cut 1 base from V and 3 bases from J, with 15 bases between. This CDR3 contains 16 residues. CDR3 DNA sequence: TGTGCCAGCTCACCACGGGGGGTGGGAAGAGACACTGAAGCTTTCTTT. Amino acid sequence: CASSPRGVGRDTEAFF.

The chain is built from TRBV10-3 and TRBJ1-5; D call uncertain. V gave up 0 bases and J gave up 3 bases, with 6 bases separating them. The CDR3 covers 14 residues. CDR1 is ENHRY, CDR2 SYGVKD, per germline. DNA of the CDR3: TGTGCCATCAGTGAGTCCACACACAATCAGCCCCAGCATTTT. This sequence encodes CAISESTHNQPQHF.

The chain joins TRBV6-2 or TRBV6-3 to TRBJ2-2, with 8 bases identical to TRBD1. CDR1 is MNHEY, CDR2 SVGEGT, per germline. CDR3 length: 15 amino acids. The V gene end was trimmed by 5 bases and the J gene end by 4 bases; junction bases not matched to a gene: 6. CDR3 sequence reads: CASSMDRASTGELFF. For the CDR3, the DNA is TGTGCCAGCAGTATGGACAGGGCGAGCACCGGGGAGCTGTTTTTT.

In nucleotides, the CDR3 is TGTGCCAGCATCTGTACAGGGGCCGATAGGGATACGCAGTATTTT. Its protein is CASICTGADRDTQYF. The chain combines TRBV7-7 with TRBJ2-3, with 7 bases lining up with TRBD1. This CDR3 has 15 amino acids. The V gene end was trimmed by 7 bases and the J gene end by 6 bases; junction bases not matched to a gene: 13. Germline values: CDR1 SSHAT, CDR2 FNYEAQ (reference sequence). The whole variable domain, remainder taken from reference TRBV7-7 and TRBJ2-3, is GAGVSQSPRYKVTKRGQDVTLRCDPISSHATLYWYQQALGQGPEFLTYFNYEAQPDKSGLPSDRFSAERPEGSISTLTIQRTEQRDSAMYRCASICTGADRDTQYFGPGTRLTVL.

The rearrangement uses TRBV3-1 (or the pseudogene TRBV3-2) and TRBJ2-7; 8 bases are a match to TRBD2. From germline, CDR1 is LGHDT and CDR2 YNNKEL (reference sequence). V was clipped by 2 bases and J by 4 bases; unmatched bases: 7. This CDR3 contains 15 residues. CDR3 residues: CASSQQPGGLYEQYF. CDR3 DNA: TGTGCCAGCAGCCAACAGCCGGGGGGGCTATACGAGCAGTACTTC.

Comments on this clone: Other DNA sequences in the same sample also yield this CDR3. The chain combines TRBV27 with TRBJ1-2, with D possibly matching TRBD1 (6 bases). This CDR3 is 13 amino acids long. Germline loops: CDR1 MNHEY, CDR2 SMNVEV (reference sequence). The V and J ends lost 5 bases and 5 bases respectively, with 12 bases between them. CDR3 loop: CASSPRDTYGYTF. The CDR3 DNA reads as TGTGCCAGCAGTCCCCGGGACACGTATGGCTACACCTTC.

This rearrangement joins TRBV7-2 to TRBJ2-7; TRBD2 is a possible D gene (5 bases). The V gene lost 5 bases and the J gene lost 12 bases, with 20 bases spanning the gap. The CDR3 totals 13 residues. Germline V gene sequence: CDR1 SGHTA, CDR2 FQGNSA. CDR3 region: CASSPLGGSGRYF. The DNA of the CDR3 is TGTGCCAGCAGCCCCCTGGGCGGGTCTGGGAGGTACTTC.

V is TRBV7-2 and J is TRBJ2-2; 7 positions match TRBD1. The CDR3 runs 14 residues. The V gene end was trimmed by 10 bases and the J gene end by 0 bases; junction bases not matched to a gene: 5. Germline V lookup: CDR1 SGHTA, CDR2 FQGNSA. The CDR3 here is CATRQGTNTGELFF. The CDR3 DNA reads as TGTGCCACCAGACAGGGAACGAACACCGGGGAGCTGTTTTTT.

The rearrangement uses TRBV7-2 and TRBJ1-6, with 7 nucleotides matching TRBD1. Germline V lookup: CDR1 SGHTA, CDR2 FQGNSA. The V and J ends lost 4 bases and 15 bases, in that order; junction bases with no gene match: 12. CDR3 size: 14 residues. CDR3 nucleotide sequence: TGTGCCAGCAGCTACGACAGGGCCGGAAAACACCTCCACTTT. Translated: CASSYDRAGKHLHF.